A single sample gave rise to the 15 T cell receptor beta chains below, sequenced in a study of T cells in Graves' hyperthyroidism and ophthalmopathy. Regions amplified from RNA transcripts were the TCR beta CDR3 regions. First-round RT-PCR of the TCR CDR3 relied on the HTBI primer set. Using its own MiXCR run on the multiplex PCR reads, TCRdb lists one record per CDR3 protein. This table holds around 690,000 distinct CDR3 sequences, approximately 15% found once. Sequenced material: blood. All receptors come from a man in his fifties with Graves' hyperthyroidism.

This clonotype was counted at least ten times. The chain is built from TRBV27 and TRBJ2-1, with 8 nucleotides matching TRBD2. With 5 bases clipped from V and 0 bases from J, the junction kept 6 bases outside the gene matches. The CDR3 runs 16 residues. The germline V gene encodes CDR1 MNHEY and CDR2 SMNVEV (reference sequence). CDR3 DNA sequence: TGTGCCAGCAGTCCCCAGCGGGGGAGCTCCTACAATGAGCAGTTCTTC. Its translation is CASSPQRGSSYNEQFF.

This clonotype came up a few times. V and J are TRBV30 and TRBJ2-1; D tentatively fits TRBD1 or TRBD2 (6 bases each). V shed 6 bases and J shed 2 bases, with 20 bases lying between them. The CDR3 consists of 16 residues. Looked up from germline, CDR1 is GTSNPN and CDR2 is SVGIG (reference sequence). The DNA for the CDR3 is TGTGCCTGCCCCGGGGGCGGGGACGTACCCTACAATGAGCAGTTCTTC. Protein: CACPGGGDVPYNEQFF.

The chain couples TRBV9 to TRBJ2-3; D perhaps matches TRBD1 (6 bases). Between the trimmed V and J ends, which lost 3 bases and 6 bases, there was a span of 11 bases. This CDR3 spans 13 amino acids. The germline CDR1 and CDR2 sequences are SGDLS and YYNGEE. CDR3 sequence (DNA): TGTGCCAGCAGCGGATCAGGGGACGATACGCAGTATTTT. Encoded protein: CASSGSGDDTQYF.

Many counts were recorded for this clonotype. CDR3 DNA: TGTGCCAGCATACAGGTTCATCGTACTGAAGCTTTCTTT. It encodes CASIQVHRTEAFF. This sequence joins TRBV2 and TRBJ1-1; maybe TRBD1 (5 bases). V was clipped by 7 bases and J by 5 bases, with 14 bases between them. The CDR3 has 13 amino acids. Germline CDR1 SNHLY, CDR2 FYNNEI.

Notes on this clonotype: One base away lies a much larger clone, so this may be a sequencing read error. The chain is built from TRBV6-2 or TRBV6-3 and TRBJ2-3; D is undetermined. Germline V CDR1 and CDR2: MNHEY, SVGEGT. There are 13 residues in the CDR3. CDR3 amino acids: CASSAVSTDMQYF. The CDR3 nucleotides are TGTGCCAGCAGTGCGGTCTCCACAGATATGCAGTATTTT.

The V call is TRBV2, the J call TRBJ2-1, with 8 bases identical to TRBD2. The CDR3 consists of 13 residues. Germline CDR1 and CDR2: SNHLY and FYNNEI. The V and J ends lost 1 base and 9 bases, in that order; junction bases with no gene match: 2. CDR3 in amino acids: CASSEELAVEQFF. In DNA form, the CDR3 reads TGTGCCAGCAGTGAAGAACTAGCGGTTGAGCAGTTCTTC.

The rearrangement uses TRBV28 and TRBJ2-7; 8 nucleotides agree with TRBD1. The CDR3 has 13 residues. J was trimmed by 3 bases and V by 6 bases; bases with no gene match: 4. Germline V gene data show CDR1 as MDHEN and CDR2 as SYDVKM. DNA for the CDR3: TGTGCCAGCAGGTCTGGACAGGGCTACGAGCAGTACTTC. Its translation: CASRSGQGYEQYF.

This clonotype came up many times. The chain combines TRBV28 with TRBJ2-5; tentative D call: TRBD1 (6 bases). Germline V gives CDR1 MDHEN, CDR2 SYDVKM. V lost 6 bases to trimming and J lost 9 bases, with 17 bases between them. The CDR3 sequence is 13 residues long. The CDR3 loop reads CASSRTDTSAQYF. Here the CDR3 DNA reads TGTGCCAGCAGCCGGACAGACACCTCGGCCCAGTACTTC. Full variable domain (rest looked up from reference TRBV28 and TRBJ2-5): DVKVTQSSRYLVKRTGEKVFLECVQDMDHENMFWYRQDPGLGLRLIYFSYDVKMKEKGDIPEGYSVSREKKERFSLILESASTNQTSMYLCASSRTDTSAQYFGPGTRLLVL.

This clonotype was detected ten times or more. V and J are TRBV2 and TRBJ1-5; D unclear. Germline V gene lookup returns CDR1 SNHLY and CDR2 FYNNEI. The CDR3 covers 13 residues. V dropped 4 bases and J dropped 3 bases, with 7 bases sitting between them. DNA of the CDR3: TGTGCCAGCAGTGTTCGGGTCAATCAGCCCCAGCATTTT. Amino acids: CASSVRVNQPQHF. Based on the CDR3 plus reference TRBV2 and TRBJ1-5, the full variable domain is EPEVTQTPSHQVTQMGQEVILRCVPISNHLYFYWYRQILGQKVEFLVSFYNNEISEKSEIFDDQFSVERPDGSNFTLKIRSTKLEDSAMYFCASSVRVNQPQHFGDGTRLSIL.

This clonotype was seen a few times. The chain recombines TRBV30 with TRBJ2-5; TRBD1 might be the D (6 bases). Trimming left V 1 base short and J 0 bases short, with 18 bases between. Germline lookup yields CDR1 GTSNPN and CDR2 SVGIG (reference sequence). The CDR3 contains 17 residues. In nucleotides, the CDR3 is TGTGCCTGGAGTGGTCACAGGGACACCGTGTACCAAGAGACCCAGTACTTC. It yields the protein CAWSGHRDTVYQETQYF. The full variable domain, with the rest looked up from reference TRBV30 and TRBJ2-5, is SQTIHQWPATLVQPVGSPLSLECTVEGTSNPNLYWYRQAAGRGLQLLFYSVGIGQISSEVPQNLSASRPQDRQFILSSKKLLLSDSGFYLCAWSGHRDTVYQETQYFGPGTRLLVL.

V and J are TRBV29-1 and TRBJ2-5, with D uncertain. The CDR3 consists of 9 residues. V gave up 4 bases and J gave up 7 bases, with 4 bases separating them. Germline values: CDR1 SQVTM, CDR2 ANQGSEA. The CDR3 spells CSVGGTQYF. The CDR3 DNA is TGCAGCGTTGGGGGGACCCAGTACTTC.

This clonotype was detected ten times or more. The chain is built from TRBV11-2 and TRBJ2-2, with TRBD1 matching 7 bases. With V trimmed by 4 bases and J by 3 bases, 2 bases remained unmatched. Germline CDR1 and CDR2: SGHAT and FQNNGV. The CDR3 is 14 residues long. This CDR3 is CASSSTGYTGELFF. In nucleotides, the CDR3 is TGTGCCAGCAGCTCGACAGGGTACACCGGGGAGCTGTTTTTT.

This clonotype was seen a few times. CDR3 bases: TGTGCCACCAGTGTCAAGGGGGGGGGGGAGACCCAGTACTTC. Protein product: CATSVKGGGETQYF. The chain is built from TRBV24-1 and TRBJ2-5; the D gene is possibly TRBD2 (7 bases). This CDR3 contains 14 residues. V was clipped by 5 bases and J by 5 bases, with 14 bases between them. Germline V gene sequence: CDR1 KGHDR, CDR2 SFDVKD.

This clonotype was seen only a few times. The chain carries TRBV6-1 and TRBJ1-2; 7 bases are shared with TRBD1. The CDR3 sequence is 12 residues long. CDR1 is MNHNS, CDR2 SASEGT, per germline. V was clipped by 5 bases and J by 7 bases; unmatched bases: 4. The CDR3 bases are TGTGCCAGCAGTATCTCAGGGGGTGGCTACACCTTC. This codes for CASSISGGGYTF.

CDR3: CSAHLGLAARKYF. The CDR3 nucleotides are TGCAGTGCTCACCTAGGACTAGCGGCCCGAAAGTATTTT. The gene calls are TRBV20-1 and TRBJ2-3, with TRBD2 matching 10 bases. CDR1 and CDR2 (germline): DFQATT, SNEGSKA (reference sequence). Unmatched junction bases numbered 12, after V lost 5 bases and J lost 13 bases. There are 13 residues in the CDR3.